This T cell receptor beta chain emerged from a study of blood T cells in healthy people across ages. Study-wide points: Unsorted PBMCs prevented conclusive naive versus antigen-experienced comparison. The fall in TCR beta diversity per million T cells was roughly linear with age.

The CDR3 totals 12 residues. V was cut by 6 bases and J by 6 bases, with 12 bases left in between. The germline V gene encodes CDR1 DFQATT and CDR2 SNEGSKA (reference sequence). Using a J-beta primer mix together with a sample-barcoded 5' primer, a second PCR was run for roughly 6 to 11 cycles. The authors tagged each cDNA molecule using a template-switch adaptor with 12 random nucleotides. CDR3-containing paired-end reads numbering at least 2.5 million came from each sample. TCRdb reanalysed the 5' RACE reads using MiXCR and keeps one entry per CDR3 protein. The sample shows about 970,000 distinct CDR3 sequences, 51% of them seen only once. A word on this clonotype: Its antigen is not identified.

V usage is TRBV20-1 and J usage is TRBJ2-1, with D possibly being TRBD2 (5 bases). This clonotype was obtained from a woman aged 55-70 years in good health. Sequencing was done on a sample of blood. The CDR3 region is CSAEEEFNEQFF. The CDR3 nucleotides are TGCAGTGCGGAGGAGGAGTTCAATGAGCAGTTCTTC.